Described below is a single T cell receptor beta chain sequence and its context. The sample belongs to a study of cytotoxic CD8 clonotypes in ibrutinib-treated CLL. V lost 5 bases, J lost 1 base, and 5 bases stayed unmatched. The CDR3 sequence is 15 residues long. Germline V gene lookup returns CDR1 SGHTA and CDR2 FQGNSA. Assay: immunoSEQ multiplex PCR; the TCRdb copy retains only in-frame clones and omits some. Here the sample spans roughly 45,000 clones, under 80% being singletons. The sample here was PBMCs, taken after 24 months of ibrutinib treatment. The chain links TRBV7-2 to TRBJ2-1, with TRBD2 identical over 7 bases. This receptor was taken from a human donor with chronic lymphocytic leukemia. CDR3 nucleotide sequence: TGTGCCAGCAGCCCCGGACTAGGATCCTACAATGAGCAGTTCTTC. This gives the protein CASSPGLGSYNEQFF.